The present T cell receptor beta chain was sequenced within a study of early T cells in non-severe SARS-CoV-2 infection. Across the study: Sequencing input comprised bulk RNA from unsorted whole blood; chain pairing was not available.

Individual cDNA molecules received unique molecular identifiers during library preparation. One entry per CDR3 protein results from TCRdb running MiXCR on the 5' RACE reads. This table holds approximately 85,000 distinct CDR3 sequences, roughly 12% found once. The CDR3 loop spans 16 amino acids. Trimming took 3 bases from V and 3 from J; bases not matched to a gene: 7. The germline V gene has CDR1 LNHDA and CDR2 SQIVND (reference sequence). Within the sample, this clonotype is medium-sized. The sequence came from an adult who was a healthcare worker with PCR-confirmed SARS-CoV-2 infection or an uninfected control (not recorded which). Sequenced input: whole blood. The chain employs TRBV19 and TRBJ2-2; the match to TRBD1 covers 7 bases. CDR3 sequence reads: CASSILDREYTGELFF. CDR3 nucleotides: TGTGCCAGTAGTATCCTAGACAGGGAGTACACCGGGGAGCTGTTTTTT.